Listed below are T cell receptor beta chains from one sample, sequenced in a study of shared clonotypes between healthy human individuals. Clones were sequenced by immunoSEQ multiplex PCR, and TCRdb holds only the in-frame ones, with some missing. Of 2 million to 2.5 million clones listed, about 94% were seen once; the top ten hold approximately 0.13%. The sequenced sample consisted of naive CD4+ T cells sorted from blood. The receptors were gathered from a man aged 18 to 35 in good health. The CDR3 runs from the conserved cysteine through the conserved F or W. The order of the fields is V gene, clone size, J gene, CDR3 protein. Rows may omit the clone size; those that give it use once, few, many or a size class.

V gene: TRBV10-3
clone size: NA
J gene: TRBJ2-5
CDR3 protein: CAISGAGFETQYF

V gene: TRBV5-6
clone size: few
J gene: TRBJ1-2
CDR3 protein: CASSLEGLGGYTF

V gene: TRBV30
clone size: NA
J gene: TRBJ1-1
CDR3 protein: CAWSDRDTEAFF

V gene: TRBV27
clone size: NA
J gene: TRBJ2-2
CDR3 protein: CASSFSGQGGTGELFF

V gene: TRBV6-6
clone size: once
J gene: TRBJ2-2
CDR3 protein: CASSYSGTGSTGELFF

V gene: TRBV2
clone size: NA
J gene: TRBJ1-1
CDR3 protein: CASSGEVNTEAFF

V gene: TRBV2
clone size: NA
J gene: TRBJ2-5
CDR3 protein: CASTPDRAPIGTQYF

V gene: TRBV21-1
clone size: NA
J gene: TRBJ2-1
CDR3 protein: CASSNHPLAAVHNEQFF

V gene: TRBV7-9
clone size: once
J gene: TRBJ1-2
CDR3 protein: CASSDRGGGNLNGYTF

V gene: TRBV11-2
clone size: NA
J gene: TRBJ1-2
CDR3 protein: CASSLDAPNYGYTF

V gene: TRBV10-3
clone size: NA
J gene: TRBJ1-4
CDR3 protein: CAIRAGTEDEKLFF

V gene: TRBV5-1
clone size: NA
J gene: TRBJ2-7
CDR3 protein: CASSSTGTSYEQYF

V gene: TRBV27
clone size: NA
J gene: TRBJ2-7
CDR3 protein: CASSLRGLAGGPGYEQYF

V gene: TRBV7-9
clone size: NA
J gene: TRBJ2-3
CDR3 protein: CASSEEGITDTQYF

V gene: TRBV20-1
clone size: NA
J gene: TRBJ2-5
CDR3 protein: CSAEIGETQYF

V gene: TRBV9
clone size: NA
J gene: TRBJ1-3
CDR3 protein: CASSVNPSQAGNTIYF

V gene: TRBV10-3
clone size: NA
J gene: TRBJ2-1
CDR3 protein: CATTPSSYNEQFF

V gene: TRBV7-3
clone size: NA
J gene: TRBJ2-1
CDR3 protein: CASSPSRFGGGAYEQFF

V gene: TRBV5-1
clone size: NA
J gene: TRBJ2-1
CDR3 protein: CASSLDTGGPGEQFF

V gene: TRBV30
clone size: NA
J gene: TRBJ1-6
CDR3 protein: CACSGTGRSPLHF

V gene: TRBV7-9
clone size: NA
J gene: TRBJ1-2
CDR3 protein: CASSASGGIGYTF

V gene: TRBV10-1
clone size: NA
J gene: TRBJ2-7
CDR3 protein: CASSESGQGFSEQYF

V gene: TRBV6-1
clone size: NA
J gene: TRBJ1-2
CDR3 protein: CASSVKGPANYYGYTF

V gene: TRBV5-4
clone size: NA
J gene: TRBJ2-1
CDR3 protein: CASSLQGLINEQFF

V gene: TRBV5-1
clone size: NA
J gene: TRBJ1-4
CDR3 protein: CASSLGDRDYEKLFF

V gene: TRBV9
clone size: once
J gene: TRBJ2-7
CDR3 protein: CASSVAGTVRSEQYF

V gene: TRBV27
clone size: NA
J gene: TRBJ2-7
CDR3 protein: CASSHQAGGLYEQYF

V gene: TRBV2
clone size: NA
J gene: TRBJ1-2
CDR3 protein: CASSESRLDGYTF

V gene: TRBV29-1
clone size: NA
J gene: TRBJ1-2
CDR3 protein: CSVRMTGIDGYTF

V gene: TRBV5-1
clone size: NA
J gene: TRBJ2-1
CDR3 protein: CASSSGGGGNEQFF

V gene: TRBV20-1
clone size: once
J gene: TRBJ2-7
CDR3 protein: CSVDSEQYF

V gene: TRBV5-1
clone size: NA
J gene: TRBJ1-1
CDR3 protein: CASSFLWDSTEAFF

V gene: TRBV6-5
clone size: NA
J gene: TRBJ1-1
CDR3 protein: CASSYEGAAFF